This TCR beta chain was profiled in a study of shared clonotypes between healthy human individuals. Naive CD8 cells, CD45RO-negative and positively selected for CCR7, excluded terminally differentiated effector memory CD45RA+ cells. Study-level results: Naive subsets generally exceeded memory subsets in estimated richness.

Methods used by the authors: Filtering differed for immunoSEQ, which gave only junction sequences without quality scores. Profiled with immunoSEQ multiplex PCR; TCRdb holds only in-frame clones, not every one. The D gene and trimming were derived from the DNA, and the V and J assignments and clone size from that table. The data hold about 2.1 million clones, with over 85% observed a single time. Trimming cost V 2 bases and J 6 bases; bases outside gene matches: 6. The germline V gene has CDR1 MNHEY and CDR2 SVGAGI. The CDR3 is 15 residues long. Comment on this clone: What it binds is not known.

The source material was naive CD8+ T cells from PBMCs. The chain recombines TRBV6-5 with TRBJ1-2, with 10 bases fitting TRBD1. The sequence came from a man between 18 and 29 years old in good health. Some clones in this sample may be carry-over from other donors' samples. The CDR3 DNA is TGTGCCAGCAGTTACGGGTCCGGGACAGGGGATGGCTACACCTTC. This translates into CASSYGSGTGDGYTF.